The TCR beta chain under discussion was sequenced for a study of tumor-infiltrating lymphocytes in oesophageal squamous cell carcinoma (dated by TCRdb to 2016 to 2017). This clonotype was detected a few times. The antigen this receptor binds is unknown. No much larger clone is present one base from it, and per-base qualities are unavailable. The library was produced with PCR. Instrument used: Illumina HiSeq 2000. The public reads were reanalyzed by TCRdb: fastp trimming at Q25, MiXCR alignment, in-frame beta chains only. Every distinct CDR3 protein forms one entry, paired with its most common genes and DNA. The sample records 20,000 or so distinct CDR3 sequences, around 40% of which are singletons. In total, the top ten clones hold less than 45% of the sample. The sample consisted of esophageal tumor tissue. This receptor was obtained from a male donor with esophageal squamous cell carcinoma.

The nucleotides read TGTGCCAGTAGTGCGGGGACTAGCGGGGGCTCCGAGCAGTACTTC. This yields the protein CASSAGTSGGSEQYF. The chain is made from TRBV19 and TRBJ2-7, and 14 bases in between align with TRBD2. V has 5 bases trimmed and J has 6 bases trimmed; junction bases matching no gene number 6. Sequences LNHDA (CDR1) and SQIVND (CDR2) are obtained from the germline V gene (reference sequence). Measured from the cysteine to the phenylalanine, the CDR3 is 15 residues long. Left in the record is the CDR3 DNA by itself, 45 bases read in frame from the first base. The full variable domain, with segments outside the CDR3 supplied by the reference TRBV19 and TRBJ2-7 proteins, appears as DGGITQSPKYLFRKEGQNVTLSCEQNLNHDAMYWYRQDPGQGLRLIYYSQIVNDFQKGDIAEGYSVSREKKESFPLTVTSAQKNPTAFYLCASSAGTSGGSEQYFGPGTRLTVT.